Sequencing of this T cell receptor beta chain was carried out in a study of tissue T cells after allogeneic stem cell transplantation. For this clone: Its antigen is unidentified. Mouse gene names apply. Other nucleotide sequences in the sample specify the same CDR3.

Method: immunoSEQ multiplex PCR; TCRdb's copy keeps in-frame clones and lacks some. There are roughly 3,000 clones in the sample; around two fifths occur only once, and over 20% lies in the top ten. Described time point: mouse harvest day 14 after allogeneic transplant. Mouse grafts combined 10^7 T-cell-depleted bone marrow cells with 10^6 splenic CD5+ T cells. This mouse GVHD model was MHC-mismatched B6 to BALB/c, profiled day 7 or 14. General observations from the study: Few T cell clones were shared across patients, but motif clusters showed tissue-specific shared signatures. Within patients, tissue anatomy strongly shaped TCR repertoire composition. Sampling depth was limited, and the cohort was small and clinically varied.

The source of this sequence is a female BALB/c mouse given C57BL/6 T cells with graft-versus-host disease after an allogeneic hematopoietic cell transplant. Sequencing used gut tissue.

The covered CDR3 bases are TGTGCTAGCAGTTTCACCGGGACAGGGAATACAGAAGTCTTC. It specifies CASSFTGTGNTEVF. The whole CDR3 region reads CASSFTGTGNTEVFF. This chain links TRBV29 with TRBJ1-1; TRBD1 matches at 9 bases. The read ends 1 residue early relative to the CDR3; the germline J gene fills the gap. CDR1 MSHET and CDR2 SYDVDS come from the germline V gene. The J segment lost 5 bases and the V segment lost 3 bases, leaving 7 bases of the junction unmatched. This CDR3 contains 15 residues.